These 29 T cell receptor beta chains were sequenced from one sample in a study of cytomegalovirus exposure and HLA in healthy donors. The PCR used 60 Vbeta and 13 Jbeta primers. Clones were sequenced by immunoSEQ multiplex PCR, and TCRdb holds only the in-frame ones, with some missing. Of more than 150,000 clones listed, roughly 79% are singletons. Sequencing input: PBMCs. The receptor source for this set is a woman aged 40-49 years in good health and CMV-seropositive.

This clone was seen a few times. The J gene is TRBJ2-4, the V gene TRBV7-9, with D tentatively TRBD2 (6 bases). Trimming cost V 8 bases and J 5 bases, with 13 bases left between them. Germline CDR1 and CDR2: SEHNR and FQNEAQ (reference sequence). This CDR3 region has 13 residues. As DNA, the CDR3 is TGTGCCAGCGTCGGGACTGTCCAAAACATTCAGTACTTC. Its translation is CASVGTVQNIQYF.

Only a few counts were recorded for this clone. The gene calls are TRBV2 and TRBJ2-7, with D perhaps matching TRBD1 (5 bases). The V gene's germline CDR1 is SNHLY and CDR2 FYNNEI. V gave up 4 bases and J gave up 6 bases, with 13 bases separating them. The CDR3 is made up of 13 amino acids. Here the CDR3 reads CASSVMWGSEQYF. The CDR3 nucleotides read TGTGCCAGCAGTGTTATGTGGGGCTCCGAGCAGTACTTC. The full variable domain, completed using reference TRBV2 and TRBJ2-7, is EPEVTQTPSHQVTQMGQEVILRCVPISNHLYFYWYRQILGQKVEFLVSFYNNEISEKSEIFDDQFSVERPDGSNFTLKIRSTKLEDSAMYFCASSVMWGSEQYFGPGTRLTVT.

This clone occurred a few times. The V call is TRBV5-4, the J call TRBJ2-1; 8 bases match TRBD1. The CDR3 spans 15 residues. Germline lookup yields CDR1 SGHNT and CDR2 YYREEE (reference sequence). V gave up 3 bases and J gave up 5 bases; unmatched junction bases: 7. Written as DNA, the CDR3 is TGTGCCAGCAGCTCTCCCGGGACAGGAGACAATGAGCAGTTCTTC. Translated: CASSSPGTGDNEQFF.

The CDR3 sequence is CASSFGGTANYGYTF. The DNA for the CDR3 is TGCGCCAGCAGCTTCGGGGGAACAGCTAACTATGGCTACACCTTC. The rearrangement joins TRBV5-1 to TRBJ1-2; D might be TRBD1 (5 bases). Trimming removed 2 bases at V and 0 bases at J, with 11 bases between. This CDR3 comprises 15 residues. Per the germline V gene, CDR1 is SGHRS and CDR2 is YFSETQ.

The table lists this clone with a few counts. J is TRBJ1-4 and V is TRBV9; 7 nucleotides agree with TRBD1. Germline assignment: CDR1 SGDLS and CDR2 YYNGEE. V lost 4 bases to trimming and J lost 5 bases; unmatched junction nucleotides: 11. CDR3 size: 16 residues. The CDR3 coding sequence is TGTGCCAGCAGCCCAGGGACAGCAGAGGGAAATGAAAAACTGTTTTTT. Translating gives CASSPGTAEGNEKLFF.

This clone was detected a few times. J is TRBJ1-2 and V is TRBV30, with 7 bases lining up with TRBD1. There are 15 residues in the CDR3. The ends lost 5 bases at V and 4 bases at J; junction bases unmatched: 13. From germline, CDR1 is GTSNPN and CDR2 SVGIG (reference sequence). CDR3 DNA: TGTGCCTGGGCCTTGCTGTCCGGACAGGCCTATGGCTACACCTTC. Its protein product is CAWALLSGQAYGYTF. Drawing the rest from reference TRBV30 and TRBJ1-2, the complete variable domain is SQTIHQWPATLVQPVGSPLSLECTVEGTSNPNLYWYRQAAGRGLQLLFYSVGIGQISSEVPQNLSASRPQDRQFILSSKKLLLSDSGFYLCAWALLSGQAYGYTFGSGTRLTVV.

The chain joins TRBV6-1 to TRBJ1-2; 9 bases match TRBD1. Germline assignment: CDR1 MNHNS and CDR2 SASEGT. The CDR3 covers 13 residues. The ends lost 4 bases at V and 8 bases at J; junction bases unmatched: 5. The CDR3 DNA reads TGTGCCAGCAGTGGGGGACAGGGATACGGCTACACCTTC. This encodes CASSGGQGYGYTF.

The chain couples TRBV7-2 to TRBJ1-5; tentative D call: TRBD1 (6 bases). The CDR3 has 17 amino acids. The germline gives CDR1 SGHTA, CDR2 FQGNSA. The germline V and J ends were trimmed by 2 bases and 5 bases, with 19 bases remaining between them. The CDR3 DNA is TGTGCCAGCAGCTTAAGCGGGGGGGCTAAATACTATCAGCCCCAGCATTTT. This encodes CASSLSGGAKYYQPQHF.

The rearrangement uses TRBV15 and TRBJ1-5; D perhaps matches TRBD1 (6 bases). The germline V gene has CDR1 LNHNV and CDR2 YYDKDF (reference sequence). CDR3 length equals 15 residues. Trimming removed 0 bases from V and 9 bases from J, with 15 bases in between. CDR3 bases: TGTGCCACCAGCAGAGATCTCGGGGGGGCCACGCCCCAGCATTTT. Residues: CATSRDLGGATPQHF.

J is TRBJ2-3 and V is TRBV29-1, with 14 bases matching TRBD2. This CDR3 has 19 residues. Germline V gene data show CDR1 as SQVTM and CDR2 as ANQGSEA. V was pared by 2 bases and J by 0 bases, with 10 bases of the junction left unmatched. The CDR3 DNA follows: TGCAGCGTTGAACGGACTAGCGGGGGGATCACATCTAGCACAGATACGCAGTATTTT. Translation: CSVERTSGGITSSTDTQYF.

J is TRBJ2-5 and V is TRBV2; D is unclear. Germline lookup yields CDR1 SNHLY and CDR2 FYNNEI. V was clipped by 5 bases and J by 2 bases, with 6 bases between them. The CDR3 has 12 residues. Here the CDR3 reads CASSSLQETQYF. In DNA, the CDR3 is TGTGCCAGCAGTTCCCTACAAGAGACCCAGTACTTC.

The chain links TRBV11-2 to TRBJ1-3; D gene unclear. Germline V gene lookup returns CDR1 SGHAT and CDR2 FQNNGV. This CDR3 region has 14 residues. The V gene lost 5 bases and the J gene lost 1 base, with 9 bases spanning the gap. CDR3 protein: CASSPLGSGNTIYF. The CDR3 DNA reads TGTGCCAGCAGCCCCCTCGGTTCTGGAAACACCATATATTTT.

This sequence joins TRBV30 and TRBJ1-1; D not certain. The CDR3 length is 11 residues. CDR1 is GTSNPN and CDR2 is SVGIG in the germline V gene (reference sequence). Trimming stripped 4 bases from V and 0 bases from J, with 3 bases between. CDR3 region: CAWTLNTEAFF. DNA of the CDR3: TGTGCCTGGACATTGAACACTGAAGCTTTCTTT.

This clone was counted between two and nine times. This rearrangement joins TRBV30 to TRBJ2-3; 8 nucleotides agree with TRBD2. Germline V lookup: CDR1 GTSNPN, CDR2 SVGIG (reference sequence). This CDR3 has 15 amino acids. V gave up 1 base and J gave up 2 bases; unmatched junction bases: 5. This CDR3 reads CAWSGIAGYTDTQYF. DNA of the CDR3: TGTGCCTGGAGTGGAATAGCGGGGTACACAGATACGCAGTATTTT.

The chain uses TRBV27 and TRBJ1-2, with 8 bases identical to TRBD1. CDR1 is MNHEY, CDR2 SMNVEV, per germline (reference sequence). The V and J ends lost 3 bases and 8 bases, in that order; junction bases with no gene match: 8. This CDR3 comprises 14 residues. The DNA for the CDR3 is TGTGCCAGCAGTTTTAATGGGGCAGGGGGCGGCTACACCTTC. The encoded protein is CASSFNGAGGGYTF.

The chain recombines TRBV6-1 with TRBJ1-5, with D possibly TRBD1 on 6 matching bases. The CDR3 consists of 13 residues. Germline assignment: CDR1 MNHNS and CDR2 SASEGT. The V and J ends lost 6 bases and 6 bases respectively, with 12 bases between them. The CDR3 sequence is CASRIQGIQPQHF. Written as DNA, the CDR3 is TGTGCCAGCAGGATCCAGGGGATTCAGCCCCAGCATTTT.

The gene calls are TRBV19 and TRBJ2-1, with 8 nucleotides matching TRBD2. Germline trimming cut 2 bases from V and 1 base from J; bases unmatched to any gene: 4. CDR1 and CDR2 from the germline V gene are LNHDA and SQIVND (reference sequence). The CDR3 covers 16 residues. For the CDR3, the DNA is TGTGCCAGTAGTATAATCGGGGGGGCTTCCTACAATGAGCAGTTCTTC. It yields the protein CASSIIGGASYNEQFF.

V usage is TRBV5-1 and J usage is TRBJ2-7; the match to TRBD1 covers 8 bases. V lost 4 bases and J lost 6; bases outside the gene matches: 9. Germline V lookup: CDR1 SGHRS, CDR2 YFSETQ. CDR3 length: 14 residues. CDR3 DNA sequence: TGCGCCAGCAGCGACGGACAGGGAGAGAGCGAGCAGTACTTC. Its protein is CASSDGQGESEQYF.

A single count supports this clone. The chain couples TRBV5-4 to TRBJ1-2, with 7 bases fitting TRBD1. V trimming: 4 bases; J trimming: 4 bases; junction bases outside the gene matches: 4. The CDR3 covers 13 residues. Germline CDR1 is SGHNT and CDR2 is YYREEE (reference sequence). The CDR3 sequence is CASSVGTVYGYTF. CDR3 coding DNA: TGTGCCAGCAGCGTAGGGACAGTCTATGGCTACACCTTC. Drawing the rest from reference TRBV5-4 and TRBJ1-2, the complete variable domain is ETGVTQSPTHLIKTRGQQVTLRCSSQSGHNTVSWYQQALGQGPQFIFQYYREEENGRGNFPPRFSGLQFPNYSSELNVNALELDDSALYLCASSVGTVYGYTFGSGTRLTVV.

This clone was recorded only once. The chain couples TRBV6-1 to TRBJ1-6; 11 bases agree with TRBD1. The CDR3 length is 18 residues. Germline assignment: CDR1 MNHNS and CDR2 SASEGT. Losses at the gene ends were 3 bases for V and 9 bases for J; bases not matched to a gene: 13. The CDR3 spells CASSDGTGGIRLSSPLHF. CDR3 sequence (DNA): TGTGCCAGCAGTGACGGGACAGGGGGTATCAGGTTAAGTTCACCCCTCCACTTT.

The rearrangement links TRBV11-2 to TRBJ2-3; a possible D gene is TRBD2 (7 bases). Trimming shortened V by 5 bases and J by 4 bases, and 16 bases separated the two germline ends. This CDR3 has 15 amino acids. Germline V gene lookup returns CDR1 SGHAT and CDR2 FQNNGV. CDR3 amino acids: CASSRGGANSDTQYF. CDR3 DNA sequence: TGTGCCAGCAGCCGAGGGGGGGCAAACTCAGATACGCAGTATTTT.

This chain connects TRBV19 to TRBJ1-2, with D possibly TRBD1 on 5 matching bases. In germline, CDR1 is LNHDA, CDR2 SQIVND (reference sequence). CDR3 size: 14 residues. Trimming took off 3 bases at V and 8 bases at J, with 16 bases between the two ends. The CDR3 DNA reads TGTGCCAGTAGTATCCAGGGACTAACCAAGGGCTACACCTTC. Translated: CASSIQGLTKGYTF.

The chain uses TRBV15 and TRBJ2-1; D call uncertain. The CDR3 is 11 amino acids. V lost 4 bases, J lost 5 bases, and 3 bases lay in between. Germline lookup yields CDR1 LNHNV and CDR2 YYDKDF (reference sequence). The CDR3 loop is CATSNNNEQFF. The CDR3 DNA reads TGTGCCACCAGCAACAACAATGAGCAGTTCTTC.

The chain links TRBV30 to TRBJ1-4; a weak D match, TRBD1 (6 bases). Trimming stripped 0 bases from V and 3 bases from J, with 8 bases between. Germline CDR1 GTSNPN, CDR2 SVGIG (reference sequence). The CDR3 sequence is 14 residues long. In DNA, the CDR3 is TGTGCCTGGAGTGTGTCAGGGGCTAATGAAAAACTGTTTTTT. This sequence encodes CAWSVSGANEKLFF.

This clone was detected only once. This chain links TRBV4-1 with TRBJ2-3, with 13 positions matching TRBD2. Unmatched junction bases numbered 2, after V lost 2 bases and J lost 6 bases. Germline assignment: CDR1 MGHRA and CDR2 YSYEKL. This CDR3 spans 15 amino acids. The CDR3: CASSQQTSGGDTQYF. The CDR3 nucleotides are TGCGCCAGCAGCCAACAGACTAGCGGGGGGGATACGCAGTATTTT.

This clone is medium-sized by share. The chain's CDR3 is CASRQTGELFF. CDR3 nucleotides: TGTGCCAGCAGACAGACCGGGGAGCTGTTTTTT. V usage is TRBV25-1 and J usage is TRBJ2-2, with D unclear. V was cut by 6 bases and J by 5 bases, with 4 bases left in between. Germline CDR1 MGHDK, CDR2 SYGVNS. CDR3 length: 11 amino acids.

This clone was detected once. The gene calls are TRBV6-5 and TRBJ2-7; D possibly corresponds to TRBD1 (6 bases). From germline, CDR1 is MNHEY and CDR2 SVGAGI. The CDR3 is 15 amino acids. The V end lost 6 bases, the J end lost 2 bases, and 17 bases lay between the germline ends. The CDR3 spells CASSQDNREPYEQYF. CDR3 DNA sequence: TGTGCCAGCAGCCAAGACAACAGGGAGCCCTACGAGCAGTACTTC.

This clone has more than one count but fewer than ten. Other DNA sequences in this sample translate to the same CDR3. The chain has TRBV6-1 and TRBJ2-5; TRBD2 is a possible D gene (6 bases). V lost 0 bases, J lost 7 bases, and 6 bases lay in between. This CDR3 comprises 12 residues. Germline CDR1 reads MNHNS; CDR2 reads SASEGT. Written as DNA, the CDR3 is TGTGCCAGCAGTGAAGCGGGAGGGACCCAGTACTTC. This encodes CASSEAGGTQYF.

The chain links TRBV19 to TRBJ2-1; 10 bases map to TRBD1. Germline V lookup: CDR1 LNHDA, CDR2 SQIVND (reference sequence). The CDR3 runs to 15 residues. The junction had 6 bases not matched to a gene; V was cut back by 5 bases and J by 5 bases. For the CDR3, the DNA is TGTGCCAGTAGTTTTTACGGGACAGGGGACAATGAGCAGTTCTTC. Amino acids: CASSFYGTGDNEQFF.